The 24 T cell receptor beta chains given below trace back to one sample, sequenced in a study of T-cell reconstitution after alpha-beta-depleted transplantation in children. Unique molecular identifiers featured in how the TCRbeta library was prepared. TCRdb processed the PCR reads anew with MiXCR; each CDR3 protein has one entry. Of a few hundred thousand distinct CDR3 sequences in the sample, around 27% are singletons; the top ten hold less than 40%. The specimen comprised PBMCs, sampled before TCRalphabeta/CD19-depleted stem cell transplant. The receptor source for this set is a boy less than two years old with Wiskott-Aldrich syndrome, due to receive a stem cell transplant.

This chain connects TRBV4-1 to TRBJ1-1; D is undetermined. CDR1 is MGHRA, CDR2 YSYEKL, per germline. V dropped 1 base and J dropped 0 bases, with 21 bases sitting between them. This CDR3 comprises 19 residues. CDR3 coding DNA: TGCGCCAGCAGCCAAGCGCCTGCTGCGGCCCGGTTATTGAACACTGAAGCTTTCTTT. Protein: CASSQAPAAARLLNTEAFF.

This clonotype occurred a few times. The genes are TRBV20-1 and TRBJ2-1; 10 bases line up with TRBD2. The length of the CDR3 is 15 residues. Per the germline V gene, CDR1 is DFQATT and CDR2 is SNEGSKA (reference sequence). Trimming removed 5 bases from V and 4 bases from J; junction bases left unmatched: 8. The CDR3 is CSAPNLAGVYNEQFF. The CDR3 region has the DNA TGCAGTGCTCCTAATCTAGCGGGAGTGTACAATGAGCAGTTCTTC.

The chain combines TRBV5-1 with TRBJ2-1; 11 bases line up with TRBD1. The junction had 6 bases not matched to a gene; V was cut back by 4 bases and J by 6 bases. In germline, CDR1 is SGHRS, CDR2 YFSETQ. This CDR3 is 15 amino acids long. The CDR3 is CASSAPGQGVNEQFF. DNA of the CDR3: TGCGCCAGCAGCGCACCGGGACAGGGGGTCAATGAGCAGTTCTTC.

Only one count was recorded for this clonotype. The DNA of the CDR3 is TGTGCCATCAGTGCCCCGGACAGCACCGGGGAGCTGTTTTTT. The encoded protein is CAISAPDSTGELFF. The V call is TRBV10-3, the J call TRBJ2-2; D might be TRBD1 (6 bases). The germline gives CDR1 ENHRY, CDR2 SYGVKD. V was shortened by 4 bases and J by 4 bases, with 10 bases between the two germline ends. The CDR3 is made up of 14 amino acids.

The gene calls are TRBV5-1 and TRBJ2-7, with D possibly TRBD1 on 6 matching bases. The germline CDR1 and CDR2 sequences are SGHRS and YFSETQ. This CDR3 is 12 amino acids long. V gave up 4 bases and J gave up 3 bases, with 8 bases separating them. CDR3 nucleotides: TGCGCCAGCAGCAACAGGGTCTACGAGCAGTACTTC. It specifies CASSNRVYEQYF.

This chain links TRBV7-9 with TRBJ2-2, with 7 bases fitting TRBD2. V shed 7 bases, J shed 10 bases, and the junction held 9 bases outside the gene matches. Germline assignment: CDR1 SEHNR and CDR2 FQNEAQ (reference sequence). The CDR3 has 13 amino acids. DNA for the CDR3: TGTGCCAGCAACTCGCGACTAGCAGAGGAGCTGTTTTTT. This translates into CASNSRLAEELFF.

The J gene is TRBJ1-5, the V gene TRBV20-1; D is perhaps TRBD1 (5 bases). V shed 4 bases and J shed 4 bases, with 8 bases lying between them. Per germline, CDR1 DFQATT and CDR2 SNEGSKA (reference sequence). The CDR3 has 12 amino acids. The CDR3 region has the DNA TGCAGTGCTAAGGACAAAAATCAGCCCCAGCATTTT. It yields the protein CSAKDKNQPQHF.

This clonotype was observed many times. This rearrangement joins TRBV28 to TRBJ2-5; 7 bases map to TRBD1. This CDR3 is built from 14 residues. Germline trimming cut 6 bases from V and 1 base from J; bases unmatched to any gene: 5. Germline-derived CDR1 and CDR2 are MDHEN and SYDVKM. CDR3 DNA: TGTGCCAGCAGCCCCGGGACAGTCCAAGAGACCCAGTACTTC. Translation gives CASSPGTVQETQYF.

This clonotype was seen a handful of times. The V and J genes are TRBV6-1 and TRBJ1-5; D unclear. Germline loops: CDR1 MNHNS, CDR2 SASEGT. Trimming removed 1 base from V and 0 bases from J, with 4 bases in between. The CDR3 spans 14 residues. CDR3 sequence: CASSEGISNQPQHF. In DNA, the CDR3 is TGTGCCAGCAGTGAAGGTATTAGCAATCAGCCCCAGCATTTT.

The CDR3 region is CASSLVVAGVYNEQFF. DNA for the CDR3: TGCGCCAGCAGCTTGGTTGTAGCGGGGGTATACAATGAGCAGTTCTTC. The chain combines TRBV5-1 with TRBJ2-1; 9 bases are a match to TRBD2. Trimming cost V 0 bases and J 4 bases; bases outside gene matches: 5. Germline CDR1 SGHRS, CDR2 YFSETQ. The CDR3 covers 16 residues.

This clonotype appeared a few times. The chain combines TRBV24-1 with TRBJ2-1, with D possibly being TRBD1 (7 bases). Trimming shortened V by 9 bases and J by 4 bases, and 12 bases separated the two germline ends. Looked up from germline, CDR1 is KGHDR and CDR2 is SFDVKD. The CDR3 is 13 residues long. DNA of the CDR3: TGTGCCACCGCGGCAGGGGGGTACAATGAGCAGTTCTTC. It yields the protein CATAAGGYNEQFF.

The V and J genes are TRBV5-1 and TRBJ2-7; 11 nucleotides match TRBD1. V was pared by 3 bases and J by 5 bases, with 7 bases of the junction left unmatched. The CDR3 has 15 amino acids. Germline V gene data show CDR1 as SGHRS and CDR2 as YFSETQ. This chain's CDR3 is CASSWGTGGNDEQYF. The CDR3 DNA reads TGCGCCAGCAGCTGGGGGACAGGGGGAAACGACGAGCAGTACTTC.

The gene calls are TRBV5-1 and TRBJ2-3, with D perhaps matching TRBD1 (5 bases). V lost 1 base, J lost 0 bases, and 9 bases lay in between. CDR3 length: 15 amino acids. Germline loops: CDR1 SGHRS, CDR2 YFSETQ. In DNA, the CDR3 is TGCGCCAGCAGCTTGACAGGATTTAGCACAGATACGCAGTATTTT. It codes for CASSLTGFSTDTQYF. Full variable domain (rest looked up from reference TRBV5-1 and TRBJ2-3): KAGVTQTPRYLIKTRGQQVTLSCSPISGHRSVSWYQQTPGQGLQFLFEYFSETQRNKGNFPGRFSGRQFSNSRSEMNVSTLELGDSALYLCASSLTGFSTDTQYFGPGTRLTVL.

The CDR3 is CASSSASGRAYEQYF. The CDR3 DNA reads as TGCGCCAGCAGCTCGGCTAGCGGGAGGGCCTACGAGCAGTACTTC. The chain employs TRBV5-1 and TRBJ2-7; 12 bases map to TRBD2. CDR3 size: 15 residues. The V gene's germline CDR1 is SGHRS and CDR2 YFSETQ. V lost 3 bases and J lost 2; bases outside the gene matches: 3.

The V and J genes are TRBV30 and TRBJ1-2, with 8 nucleotides matching TRBD1. The CDR3 is 14 amino acids. Trimming took 3 bases from V and 5 from J; bases not matched to a gene: 8. CDR1 and CDR2 (germline): GTSNPN, SVGIG (reference sequence). The CDR3 here is CAWRTGTGSYGYTF. CDR3 sequence (DNA): TGTGCCTGGAGGACCGGGACAGGCTCGTATGGCTACACCTTC.

The chain employs TRBV5-1 and TRBJ2-3; D may be TRBD1 (7 bases). CDR1 and CDR2 from the germline V gene are SGHRS and YFSETQ. Trimming shortened V by 1 base and J by 6 bases, and 12 bases separated the two germline ends. There are 14 residues in the CDR3. CDR3 DNA: TGCGCCAGCAGCTTGATCGCAGGGGGGGATACGCAGTATTTT. Encoded protein: CASSLIAGGDTQYF.

In its sample, this clonotype was seen a few times. The chain recombines TRBV20-1 with TRBJ2-7, with TRBD2 identical over 10 bases. CDR3 length equals 14 residues. With 2 bases clipped from V and 3 bases from J, the junction kept 4 bases outside the gene matches. Germline V gene lookup returns CDR1 DFQATT and CDR2 SNEGSKA (reference sequence). This CDR3 reads CSARTLAGVYEQYF. The CDR3 DNA reads as TGCAGTGCTAGAACCCTAGCGGGGGTCTACGAGCAGTACTTC.

This clonotype was counted a few times. The V call is TRBV10-3, the J call TRBJ1-2; D gene ambiguous. Germline V gene data show CDR1 as ENHRY and CDR2 as SYGVKD. V was clipped by 3 bases and J by 7 bases, with 3 bases between them. The CDR3 is 10 amino acids. The CDR3 loop reads CAISDFGYTF. DNA for the CDR3: TGTGCCATCAGTGATTTTGGCTACACCTTC.

This clonotype was seen a few times. The chain uses TRBV6-1 and TRBJ2-3; possible D gene TRBD2, 5 bases. CDR1 MNHNS and CDR2 SASEGT come from the germline V gene. This CDR3 is 16 amino acids long. With 6 bases removed from V and 0 bases from J, the gap between germline ends came to 16 bases. The CDR3 DNA follows: TGTGCCAGCAGCAGCCCTAGAGGGTCGAGCACAGATACGCAGTATTTT. Residues: CASSSPRGSSTDTQYF.

The V and J genes are TRBV4-2 and TRBJ2-3, with 9 nucleotides matching TRBD2. The CDR3 is made up of 17 amino acids. The germline CDR1 and CDR2 sequences are LGHNA and YNFKEQ. V shed 1 base, J shed 2 bases, and the junction held 7 bases outside the gene matches. The CDR3 region is CASSQVRLADNTDTQYF. The CDR3 DNA is TGTGCCAGCAGCCAAGTTCGACTAGCGGACAACACAGATACGCAGTATTTT.

The table lists this clonotype with a few counts. The rearrangement joins TRBV12-3 or TRBV12-4 to TRBJ2-2; D might be TRBD1 (6 bases). This CDR3 has 14 residues. Deletions cut 8 bases from V and 7 bases from J, with 17 bases between. CDR3 DNA: TGTGCCAGCGGGGGCCAGGGAACCGTCGGGGAGCTGTTTTTT. Translated, it gives CASGGQGTVGELFF.

V and J are TRBV5-1 and TRBJ2-7; 10 positions agree with TRBD2. The CDR3 is 16 amino acids. The J segment lost 2 bases and the V segment lost 0 bases, leaving 5 bases of the junction unmatched. The germline V gene has CDR1 SGHRS and CDR2 YFSETQ. CDR3 residues: CASSLGSSGRTYEQYF. CDR3 sequence (DNA): TGCGCCAGCAGCTTGGGGTCTAGCGGGAGAACCTACGAGCAGTACTTC.

The V call is TRBV29-1, the J call TRBJ2-7; D is unclear. Germline V gene sequence: CDR1 SQVTM, CDR2 ANQGSEA. This CDR3 comprises 15 residues. V lost 5 bases to trimming and J lost 0 bases, with 17 bases between them. The CDR3 sequence is CSVLSLTRSSYEQYF. The CDR3 DNA reads TGCAGCGTTCTATCCTTGACCAGGAGCTCCTACGAGCAGTACTTC.

Many counts were recorded for this clonotype. The V gene is TRBV28, the J gene TRBJ2-4; D unclear. The CDR3 totals 15 residues. Germline CDR1 and CDR2: MDHEN and SYDVKM. Trimming removed 5 bases at V and 3 bases at J, with 14 bases between. The CDR3 DNA follows: TGTGCCAGCAGTCCCGGAGATACGGGCAAAAACATTCAGTACTTC. Translated, it gives CASSPGDTGKNIQYF. The variable domain in full, with the rest retrieved from reference TRBV28 and TRBJ2-4, is DVKVTQSSRYLVKRTGEKVFLECVQDMDHENMFWYRQDPGLGLRLIYFSYDVKMKEKGDIPEGYSVSREKKERFSLILESASTNQTSMYLCASSPGDTGKNIQYFGAGTRLSVL.